Presented here are 7 T cell receptor beta chains from one specimen sequenced in a study of cytomegalovirus exposure and HLA in healthy donors. It was with 60 Vbeta and 13 Jbeta primers that the PCR ran. TCRdb's copy holds only in-frame clones and misses some; the assay was immunoSEQ multiplex PCR. This table has about 140,000 clones, 80% appearing once. Sequenced: PBMCs. The receptors were sampled from a man between 35 and 55 years old in good health and CMV-seronegative.

The chain recombines TRBV28 with TRBJ2-7; tentatively, D is TRBD2 (7 bases). The CDR3 loop spans 14 amino acids. Germline values: CDR1 MDHEN, CDR2 SYDVKM. V was clipped by 3 bases and J by 4 bases, with 13 bases between them. The CDR3 loop is CASSFPGGRYEQYF. The CDR3 nucleotides read TGTGCCAGCAGTTTCCCGGGGGGCAGGTACGAGCAGTACTTC.

The rearrangement joins TRBV5-6 to TRBJ2-7; 8 bases align to TRBD2. J was trimmed by 0 bases and V by 3 bases; bases with no gene match: 5. The CDR3 consists of 15 residues. Germline-derived CDR1 and CDR2 are SGHDT and YYEEEE. CDR3 nucleotides: TGTGCCAGCAGCTCCGCGGGGGGTCTCTCCTACGAGCAGTACTTC. Translation: CASSSAGGLSYEQYF.

V gene TRBV5-1 combines with J gene TRBJ2-2; no reliable D call. Looked up from germline, CDR1 is SGHRS and CDR2 is YFSETQ. V was trimmed by 5 bases and J by 1 base, leaving 3 bases between them. CDR3 length equals 12 residues. As DNA, the CDR3 is TGCGCCAGCAGTCTGAACACCGGGGAGCTGTTTTTT. Translating gives CASSLNTGELFF.

The CDR3 protein is CSVESGGRYGYTF. The CDR3 bases are TGCAGCGTTGAATCGGGGGGACGTTATGGCTACACCTTC. V usage is TRBV29-1 and J usage is TRBJ1-2; perhaps TRBD1 as D (5 bases). The CDR3 length is 13 residues. From germline, CDR1 is SQVTM and CDR2 ANQGSEA. V was shortened by 2 bases and J by 5 bases, with 12 bases between the two germline ends.

This clone was seen a single time. The chain has TRBV12-2 and TRBJ2-7; TRBD2 is the table's D call and was not checked against the DNA. TRBV12-2 is designated a pseudogene. The CDR3 extends over 17 amino acids. The CDR3 DNA reads TGTGCAAGTCGCTTAAAAGTGTGGCTAGCGGGGAGGTACGAGCAGTACTTC. This translates into CASRLKVWLAGRYEQYF.

This clone occurred once. The V and J genes are TRBV6-5 and TRBJ1-5; tentative D call: TRBD1 (5 bases). CDR1 is MNHEY and CDR2 is SVGAGI in the germline V gene. CDR3 length: 12 amino acids. Trimming took off 7 bases at V and 3 bases at J, with 7 bases between the two ends. The CDR3 region is CASTGFNQPQHF. The CDR3 DNA reads TGTGCCAGCACAGGGTTCAATCAGCCCCAGCATTTT.

The chain couples TRBV5-1 to TRBJ2-1, with TRBD1 identical over 7 bases. CDR3 size: 18 residues. The V gene's germline CDR1 is SGHRS and CDR2 YFSETQ. V lost 1 base, J lost 1 base, and 11 bases stayed unmatched. CDR3 residues: CASSLRRSGDRSYNEQFF. In DNA form, the CDR3 reads TGCGCCAGCAGCTTGCGGAGGTCCGGGGACAGATCCTACAATGAGCAGTTCTTC.